The source of this TCR beta chain is a study of CD8+CD57+ T cells in acquired aplastic anemia. Background on the study: Average DNA yield from sorted CD4+ and CD8+ cells was about 2.9 ug.

Per the germline V gene, CDR1 is SGHTA and CDR2 is FQGNSA. This CDR3 has 12 residues. V was cut by 5 bases and J by 3 bases, with 5 bases left in between. This clonotype has only a few counts. Antigen unknown. General observations from the study: Significance was not reached for CD8+ Simpson's diversity between patients and controls. Patients and controls turned out to have 25 to 30 CD8+ CDR3 sequences in common.

Genomic DNA provided the template from which TCR beta VDJ and CDR3 profiles were obtained. One entry per CDR3 protein results from TCRdb running MiXCR on the reads. The sample records more than 150,000 distinct CDR3 sequences, just under 50% being singletons. CD8+CD57+ cell expansion, shown by flow cytometry, had occurred in the patients selected for sequencing. Patients uniformly had severe acquired aplastic anemia. The gene calls are TRBV7-2 and TRBJ2-1; perhaps TRBD1 as D (5 bases). The receptor's source is a human donor with aplastic anemia. Sequencing was carried out using sorted CD4+, CD8+, or CD8+CD57+ T cells (not recorded which) from PBMCs. CDR3 amino acids: CASSRGYNEQFF. In DNA, the CDR3 is TGTGCCAGCAGCAGGGGCTACAATGAGCAGTTCTTC.